The 13 T cell receptor beta chains reported below all come from one sample, sequenced in a study of blood T cell repertoires in COVID-19. Measured with immunoSEQ multiplex PCR; TCRdb has only the in-frame clones, and not every one. Counted here are some 20,000 clones, 70% to 90% occurring once; the ten biggest clones make up around a tenth. The sequencing sample was made of peripheral blood. Receptors originate from a man aged 35 to 55 with active COVID-19.

CDR3 loop: CASRGQGYGYTF. The CDR3 DNA reads as TGTGCCAGCCGGGGACAGGGTTATGGCTACACCTTC. The rearrangement joins TRBV12-3 or TRBV12-4 to TRBJ1-2; TRBD1 agrees at 9 bases. The CDR3 consists of 12 residues. J gave up 5 bases and V 8 bases, and 3 bases lay outside the gene matches.

The rearrangement joins TRBV29-1 to TRBJ2-1; D might be TRBD2 (6 bases). V was pared by 4 bases and J by 7 bases, with 17 bases between. The germline V gene has CDR1 SQVTM and CDR2 ANQGSEA. The CDR3 runs to 14 residues. The CDR3 region is CSVVGPGTLNEQFF. Written as DNA, the CDR3 is TGCAGCGTTGTAGGTCCGGGGACTTTGAATGAGCAGTTCTTC.

The chain recombines TRBV3-1 (or the pseudogene TRBV3-2) with TRBJ2-7; the D is unclear. V lost 0 bases to trimming and J lost 0 bases, with 6 bases between them. Germline-derived CDR1 and CDR2 are LGHDT and YNNKEL (reference sequence). CDR3 size: 14 residues. The chain's CDR3 is CASSQDLGSYEQYF. DNA of the CDR3: TGTGCCAGCAGCCAAGATCTCGGCTCCTACGAGCAGTACTTC.

This rearrangement joins TRBV6-5 to TRBJ2-3; possible D gene TRBD2, 6 bases. V shed 5 bases and J shed 2 bases, with 11 bases lying between them. This CDR3 region has 14 residues. The germline CDR1 and CDR2 sequences are MNHEY and SVGAGI. The CDR3 region has the DNA TGTGCCAGCAGTACCGGGACTTACACAGATACGCAGTATTTT. Protein sequence: CASSTGTYTDTQYF.

DNA of the CDR3: TGTGCCAGCAGCCGACCGGGACTAGATACCGGGGAGCTGTTTTTT. This gives the protein CASSRPGLDTGELFF. The genes are TRBV3-1 (or the pseudogene TRBV3-2) and TRBJ2-2, with 8 positions matching TRBD2. The CDR3 consists of 15 residues. Trimming at V came to 4 bases and at J to 5 bases, leaving 6 bases not matched to a gene. Per the germline V gene, CDR1 is LGHDT and CDR2 is YNNKEL (reference sequence).

This chain links TRBV19 with TRBJ1-1, with a possible D match to TRBD1 (6 bases). With 3 bases removed from V and 4 bases from J, the gap between germline ends came to 12 bases. The CDR3 sequence is 14 residues long. Germline V gene sequence: CDR1 LNHDA, CDR2 SQIVND (reference sequence). The CDR3 DNA reads TGTGCCAGTAGTATGTCTTTCAGGGGCACTGAAGCTTTCTTT. It encodes CASSMSFRGTEAFF. Combining the CDR3 with reference TRBV19 and TRBJ1-1 gives the whole variable domain DGGITQSPKYLFRKEGQNVTLSCEQNLNHDAMYWYRQDPGQGLRLIYYSQIVNDFQKGDIAEGYSVSREKKESFPLTVTSAQKNPTAFYLCASSMSFRGTEAFFGQGTRLTVV.

The chain employs TRBV19 and TRBJ1-2; 11 bases map to TRBD1. Trimming removed 4 bases from V and 2 bases from J; junction bases left unmatched: 9. Germline V CDR1 and CDR2: LNHDA, SQIVND (reference sequence). The CDR3 extends over 17 amino acids. The CDR3 coding sequence is TGTGCCAGTAGTACGCCGGGGACAGGGGGTCGAAACTATGGCTACACCTTC. Protein sequence: CASSTPGTGGRNYGYTF.

Remarks on this clone: The CDR3 does not close with the conserved phenylalanine or tryptophan, likely indicating a read error. J is TRBJ1-2 and V is TRBV5-4, with 9 bases aligning to TRBD1. This CDR3 has 15 amino acids. Germline V gene lookup returns CDR1 SGHNT and CDR2 YYREEE (reference sequence). V lost 2 bases, J lost 6 bases, and 8 bases stayed unmatched. CDR3 coding DNA: TGTGCCAGCAGCTTCGGTACAGGGGGCGCCCATGGCTACACCCTC. Protein sequence: CASSFGTGGAHGYTL.

The genes are TRBV7-6 and TRBJ1-1, with TRBD1 identical over 8 bases. With V trimmed by 5 bases and J by 0 bases, 11 bases remained unmatched. The CDR3 sequence is 17 residues long. Germline CDR1 and CDR2: SGHVS and FNYEAQ. The chain's CDR3 is CASSPSRTGKMNTEAFF. CDR3 nucleotides: TGTGCCAGCAGCCCGAGCAGGACAGGGAAGATGAACACTGAAGCTTTCTTT.

The genes are TRBV10-2 and TRBJ1-6; TRBD1 is a possible D gene (6 bases). The V gene lost 6 bases and the J gene lost 9 bases, with 24 bases spanning the gap. The V gene's germline CDR1 is WSHSY and CDR2 SAAADI. The CDR3 runs 17 residues. CDR3 in DNA: TGCGCCAGCAGCCCATCAGGTGGTTCAGGGGCAGGTTCACCCCTCCACTTT. It is translated as CASSPSGGSGAGSPLHF.

This chain links TRBV27 with TRBJ1-2; TRBD1 matches 7 bases. Germline V gene lookup returns CDR1 MNHEY and CDR2 SMNVEV (reference sequence). V lost 5 bases and J lost 3; bases outside the gene matches: 6. The CDR3 covers 14 residues. DNA of the CDR3: TGTGCCAGCAGTATCCGACAGGGCGACTATGGCTACACCTTC. As protein: CASSIRQGDYGYTF.

The rearrangement joins TRBV7-2 to TRBJ2-3; 7 bases are a match to TRBD2. Per germline, CDR1 SGHTA and CDR2 FQGNSA. With V trimmed by 5 bases and J by 6 bases, 14 bases remained unmatched. The CDR3 runs to 16 residues. CDR3 in amino acids: CASSPERGSGSDTQYF. Here the CDR3 DNA reads TGTGCCAGCAGCCCCGAGCGCGGTAGCGGGTCCGATACGCAGTATTTT.

The chain uses TRBV2 and TRBJ2-1, with D possibly matching TRBD2 (7 bases). The V gene's germline CDR1 is SNHLY and CDR2 FYNNEI. V dropped 7 bases and J dropped 1 base, with 11 bases sitting between them. The CDR3 spans 14 residues. In DNA form, the CDR3 reads TGTGCCAGCACGGGGGGCCTTTCCTACAATGAGCAGTTCTTC. Translated: CASTGGLSYNEQFF.